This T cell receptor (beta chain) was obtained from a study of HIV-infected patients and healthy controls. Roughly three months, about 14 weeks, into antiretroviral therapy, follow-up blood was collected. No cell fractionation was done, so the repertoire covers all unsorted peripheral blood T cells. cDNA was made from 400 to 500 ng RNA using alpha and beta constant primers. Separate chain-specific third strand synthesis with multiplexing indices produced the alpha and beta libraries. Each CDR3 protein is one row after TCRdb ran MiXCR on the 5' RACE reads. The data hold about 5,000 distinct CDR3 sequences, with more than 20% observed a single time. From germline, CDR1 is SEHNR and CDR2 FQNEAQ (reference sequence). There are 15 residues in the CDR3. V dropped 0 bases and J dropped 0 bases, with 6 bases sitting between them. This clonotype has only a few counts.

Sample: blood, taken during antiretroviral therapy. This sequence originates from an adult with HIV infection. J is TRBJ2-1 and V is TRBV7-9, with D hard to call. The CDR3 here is CASSLAPSSYNEQFF. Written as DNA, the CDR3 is TGTGCCAGCAGCTTAGCTCCCAGCTCCTACAATGAGCAGTTCTTC.